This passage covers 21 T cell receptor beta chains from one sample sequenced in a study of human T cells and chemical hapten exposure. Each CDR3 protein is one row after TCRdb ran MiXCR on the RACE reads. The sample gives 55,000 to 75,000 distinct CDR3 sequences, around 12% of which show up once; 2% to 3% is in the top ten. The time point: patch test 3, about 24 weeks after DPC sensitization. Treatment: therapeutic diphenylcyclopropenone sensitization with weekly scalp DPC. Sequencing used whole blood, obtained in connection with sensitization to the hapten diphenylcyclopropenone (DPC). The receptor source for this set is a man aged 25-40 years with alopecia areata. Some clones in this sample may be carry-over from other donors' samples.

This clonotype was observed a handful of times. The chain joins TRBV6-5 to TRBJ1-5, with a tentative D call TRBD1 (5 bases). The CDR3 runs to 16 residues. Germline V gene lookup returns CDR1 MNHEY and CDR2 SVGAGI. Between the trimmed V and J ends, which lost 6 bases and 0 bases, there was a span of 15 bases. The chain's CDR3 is CASSPGGGYSNQPQHF. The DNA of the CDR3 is TGTGCCAGCAGCCCCGGGGGGGGTTATAGCAATCAGCCCCAGCATTTT.

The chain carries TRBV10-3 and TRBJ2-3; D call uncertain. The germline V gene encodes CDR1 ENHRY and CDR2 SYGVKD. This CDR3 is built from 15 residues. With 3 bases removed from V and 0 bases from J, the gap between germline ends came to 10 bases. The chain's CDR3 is CAISDRFSSTDTQYF. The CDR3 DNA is TGTGCCATCAGTGACAGGTTCTCTAGCACAGATACGCAGTATTTT.

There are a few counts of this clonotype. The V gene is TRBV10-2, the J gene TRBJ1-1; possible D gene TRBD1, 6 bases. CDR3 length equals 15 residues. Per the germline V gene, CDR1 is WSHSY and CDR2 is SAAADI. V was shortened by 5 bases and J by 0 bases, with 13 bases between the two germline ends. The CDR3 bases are TGCGCCAGCAGTCTGCTGGGGGGGCTGAACACTGAAGCTTTCTTT. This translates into CASSLLGGLNTEAFF.

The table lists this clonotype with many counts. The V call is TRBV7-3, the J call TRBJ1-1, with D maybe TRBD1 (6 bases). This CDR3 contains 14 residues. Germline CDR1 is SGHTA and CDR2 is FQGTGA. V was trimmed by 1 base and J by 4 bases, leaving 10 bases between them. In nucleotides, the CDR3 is TGTGCCAGCAGCTTAAGCAGGGGTCGCACTGAAGCTTTCTTT. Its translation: CASSLSRGRTEAFF.

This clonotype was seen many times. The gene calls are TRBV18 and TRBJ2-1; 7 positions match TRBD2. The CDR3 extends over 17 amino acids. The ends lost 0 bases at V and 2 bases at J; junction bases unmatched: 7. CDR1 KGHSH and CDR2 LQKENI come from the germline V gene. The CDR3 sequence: CASSPPGASGPYNEQFF. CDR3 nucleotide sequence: TGTGCCAGCTCACCACCCGGTGCTAGCGGACCCTACAATGAGCAGTTCTTC.

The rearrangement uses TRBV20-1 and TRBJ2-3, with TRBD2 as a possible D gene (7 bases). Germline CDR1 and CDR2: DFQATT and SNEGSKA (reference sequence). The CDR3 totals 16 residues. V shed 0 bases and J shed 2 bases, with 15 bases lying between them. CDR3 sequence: CSARDLGRGATDTQYF. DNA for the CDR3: TGCAGTGCTAGAGATCTAGGGAGGGGGGCCACAGATACGCAGTATTTT.

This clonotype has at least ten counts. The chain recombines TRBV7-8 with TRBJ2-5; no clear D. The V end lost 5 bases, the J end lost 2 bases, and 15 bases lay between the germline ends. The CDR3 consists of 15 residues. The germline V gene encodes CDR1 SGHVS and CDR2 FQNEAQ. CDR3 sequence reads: CASSDSRAAQETQYF. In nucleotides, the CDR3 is TGTGCCAGCAGCGATAGCCGGGCGGCACAAGAGACCCAGTACTTC.

The CDR3 sequence: CSVDSVGGYTF. In nucleotides, the CDR3 is TGCAGCGTTGATTCTGTGGGTGGCTACACCTTC. The V call is TRBV29-1, the J call TRBJ1-2; D is uncertain. Germline CDR1 SQVTM, CDR2 ANQGSEA. The CDR3 consists of 11 residues. With 3 bases removed from V and 7 bases from J, the gap between germline ends came to 9 bases.

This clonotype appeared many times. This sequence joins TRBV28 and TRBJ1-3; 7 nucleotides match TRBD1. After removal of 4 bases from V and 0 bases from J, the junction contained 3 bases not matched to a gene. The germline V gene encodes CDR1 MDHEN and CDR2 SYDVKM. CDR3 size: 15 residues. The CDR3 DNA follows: TGTGCCAGCAGTTCTCCAGGGGGCTCTGGAAACACCATATATTTT. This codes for CASSSPGGSGNTIYF.

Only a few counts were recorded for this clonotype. Here the CDR3 reads CASSLGQEAYEQYF. The DNA of the CDR3 is TGTGCCAGCAGCTTGGGCCAGGAGGCCTACGAGCAGTACTTC. The chain joins TRBV5-5 to TRBJ2-7; the D gene is possibly TRBD2 (5 bases). V dropped 0 bases and J dropped 2 bases, with 9 bases sitting between them. CDR1 is SGHKS and CDR2 is YYEKEE in the germline V gene (reference sequence). This CDR3 contains 14 residues. The whole variable domain, filled in from reference TRBV5-5 and TRBJ2-7, reads DAGVTQSPTHLIKTRGQQVTLRCSPISGHKSVSWYQQVLGQGPQFIFQYYEKEERGRGNFPDRFSARQFPNYSSELNVNALLLGDSALYLCASSLGQEAYEQYFGPGTRLTVT.

CDR3 sequence reads: CASSLVGGHTDTQYF. Here the CDR3 DNA reads TGTGCCAGCAGCTTGGTGGGGGGCCACACAGATACGCAGTATTTT. V usage is TRBV7-2 and J usage is TRBJ2-3; possibly TRBD1 or TRBD2 for D (6 bases each). The CDR3 length is 15 residues. Between the trimmed V and J ends, which lost 3 bases and 2 bases, there was a span of 12 bases. Germline values: CDR1 SGHTA, CDR2 FQGNSA.

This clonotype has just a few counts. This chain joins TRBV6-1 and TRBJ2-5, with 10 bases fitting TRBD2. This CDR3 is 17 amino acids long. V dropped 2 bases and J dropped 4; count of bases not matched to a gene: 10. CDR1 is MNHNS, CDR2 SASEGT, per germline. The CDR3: CASSETASGGPGETQYF. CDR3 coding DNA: TGTGCCAGCAGTGAAACGGCTAGCGGGGGTCCGGGAGAGACCCAGTACTTC.

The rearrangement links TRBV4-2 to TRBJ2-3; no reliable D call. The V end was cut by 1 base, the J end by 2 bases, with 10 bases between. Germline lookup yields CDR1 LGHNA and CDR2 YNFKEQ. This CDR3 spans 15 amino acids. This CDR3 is CASSQARTVTDTQYF. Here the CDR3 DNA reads TGTGCCAGCAGCCAAGCGCGGACCGTCACAGATACGCAGTATTTT.

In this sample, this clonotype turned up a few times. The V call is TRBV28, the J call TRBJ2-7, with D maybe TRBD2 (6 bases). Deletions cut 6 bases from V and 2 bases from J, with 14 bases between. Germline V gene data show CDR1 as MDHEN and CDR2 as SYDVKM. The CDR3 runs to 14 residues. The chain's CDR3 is CASRRGLSPYEQYF. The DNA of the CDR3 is TGTGCCAGCAGAAGGGGACTGTCGCCCTACGAGCAGTACTTC. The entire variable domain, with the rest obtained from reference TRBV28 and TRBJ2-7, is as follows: DVKVTQSSRYLVKRTGEKVFLECVQDMDHENMFWYRQDPGLGLRLIYFSYDVKMKEKGDIPEGYSVSREKKERFSLILESASTNQTSMYLCASRRGLSPYEQYFGPGTRLTVT.

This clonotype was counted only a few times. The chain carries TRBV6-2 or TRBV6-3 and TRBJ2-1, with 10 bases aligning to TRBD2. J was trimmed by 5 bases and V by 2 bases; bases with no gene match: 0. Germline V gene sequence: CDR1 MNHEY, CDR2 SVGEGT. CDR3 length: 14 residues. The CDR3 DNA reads TGTGCCAGCAGTTACCTAGCGGGGGACAATGAGCAGTTCTTC. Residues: CASSYLAGDNEQFF.

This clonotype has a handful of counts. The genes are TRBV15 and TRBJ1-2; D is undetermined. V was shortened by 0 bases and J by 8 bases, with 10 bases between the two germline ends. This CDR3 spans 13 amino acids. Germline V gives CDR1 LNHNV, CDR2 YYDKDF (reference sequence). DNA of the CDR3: TGTGCCACCAGCAGAGATTTGAATGGCGGCTACACCTTC. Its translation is CATSRDLNGGYTF.

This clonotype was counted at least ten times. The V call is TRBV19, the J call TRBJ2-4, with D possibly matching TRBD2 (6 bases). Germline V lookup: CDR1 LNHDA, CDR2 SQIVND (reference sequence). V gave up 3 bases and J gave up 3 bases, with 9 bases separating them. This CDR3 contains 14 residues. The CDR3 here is CASSIGGNKNIQYF. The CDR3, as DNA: TGTGCCAGTAGTATCGGGGGTAACAAAAACATTCAGTACTTC.

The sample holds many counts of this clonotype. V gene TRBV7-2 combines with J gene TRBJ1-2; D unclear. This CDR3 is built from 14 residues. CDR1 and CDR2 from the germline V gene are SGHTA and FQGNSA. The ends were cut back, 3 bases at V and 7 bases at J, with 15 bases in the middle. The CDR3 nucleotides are TGTGCCAGCAGCTTGTTGACTAGGCAACCTGGCTACACCTTC. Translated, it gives CASSLLTRQPGYTF.

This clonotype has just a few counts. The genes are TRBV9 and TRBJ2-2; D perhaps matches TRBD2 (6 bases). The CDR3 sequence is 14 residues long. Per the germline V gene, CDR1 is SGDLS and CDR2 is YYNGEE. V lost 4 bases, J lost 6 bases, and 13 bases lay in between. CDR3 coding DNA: TGTGCCAGCAGCCCCTGGACGGGGGCCGGGGAGCTGTTTTTT. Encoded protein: CASSPWTGAGELFF.

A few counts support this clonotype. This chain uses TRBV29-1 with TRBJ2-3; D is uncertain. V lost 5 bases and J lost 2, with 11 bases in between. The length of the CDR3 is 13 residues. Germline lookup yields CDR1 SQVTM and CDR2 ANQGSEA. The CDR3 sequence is CSVSPVITDTQYF. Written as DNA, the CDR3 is TGCAGCGTTTCCCCAGTCATCACAGATACGCAGTATTTT.

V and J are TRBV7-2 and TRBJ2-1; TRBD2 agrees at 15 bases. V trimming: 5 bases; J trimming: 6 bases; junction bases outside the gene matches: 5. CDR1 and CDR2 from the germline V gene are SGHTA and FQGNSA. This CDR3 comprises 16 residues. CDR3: CASSPPGLAGGNEQFF. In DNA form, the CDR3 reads TGTGCCAGCAGCCCCCCGGGACTAGCGGGGGGCAATGAGCAGTTCTTC.